This T cell receptor beta chain originates from a study of cytomegalovirus exposure and HLA in healthy donors. Study observations and caveats: Earlier analysis looked at TCR beta V segments, and most were productive about 87% or about 30% of the time. CMV antigen specificity of a few CMV-associated chains was confirmed in vitro. The authors later linked a missense DCLRE1C variant to TCR beta V- and J-gene trimming.

V shed 4 bases and J 4 bases; nucleotides not matched to a gene: 4. There are 14 residues in the CDR3. Germline CDR1 reads SGHTA; CDR2 reads FQGNSA. This clone has a handful of counts. Antigen: not known. The study ran its PCR with 60 Vbeta and 13 Jbeta primers. As originally analysed: A follow-up analysis tallied some 80 million unique TCR beta chains, roughly 10 million shared. The method was immunoSEQ multiplex PCR; TCRdb's version includes in-frame clones alone and lacks a portion of them. The V and J calls and the clone size are those of that table, but D and trimming were determined from the DNA. The sample holds about 130,000 clones, around 73% seen once.

This chain joins TRBV7-2 and TRBJ1-1; 9 bases are shared with TRBD1. Sequences were obtained from PBMCs. This TCR came from a female donor in good health and CMV-seronegative. CDR3 residues: CASSWTGVSTEAFF. Written as DNA, the CDR3 is TGTGCCAGCAGCTGGACAGGGGTGAGCACTGAAGCTTTCTTT.